The next 31 T cell receptor beta chains were all read from a single sample in a study of response to subunit inactivated influenza vaccine. MiXCR was run by TCRdb on the RT-PCR reads, yielding one entry per CDR3 protein. The repertoire holds more than 550,000 distinct CDR3 sequences, with roughly 12% as singletons. Sequences were derived from PBMCs from blood, sampled on the day of vaccination. The receptors originated from a man in his fifties or sixties who received an inactivated influenza vaccine.

This chain connects TRBV7-8 to TRBJ2-7, with 8 bases identical to TRBD1. The CDR3 runs to 14 residues. Germline trimming cut 0 bases from V and 2 bases from J; bases unmatched to any gene: 0. CDR1 is SGHVS, CDR2 FQNEAQ, per germline. CDR3 DNA: TGTGCCAGCAGCTTAGCGACAGGGGCCTACGAGCAGTACTTC. Its protein product is CASSLATGAYEQYF.

This clonotype was observed many times. The chain employs TRBV7-9 and TRBJ2-7; D remains unclear. Germline V lookup: CDR1 SEHNR, CDR2 FQNEAQ (reference sequence). V was pared by 6 bases and J by 3 bases, with 9 bases between. CDR3 length equals 12 residues. The CDR3 DNA reads TGTGCCAGCAGTCATTCTAGCTACGAGCAGTACTTC. Translated: CASSHSSYEQYF.

This clonotype was found many times. The V and J genes are TRBV12-3 or TRBV12-4 and TRBJ1-5, with 7 nucleotides matching TRBD1. This CDR3 has 15 residues. The ends lost 7 bases at V and 4 bases at J; junction bases unmatched: 10. The DNA of the CDR3 is TGTGCCAGCACCCCGGGACAGTTACTAAATCAGCCCCAGCATTTT. It translates to CASTPGQLLNQPQHF.

This clonotype occurred a few times. The chain couples TRBV9 to TRBJ1-6; a weak D match, TRBD1 (5 bases). V was clipped by 0 bases and J by 9 bases, with 16 bases between them. Germline CDR1 reads SGDLS; CDR2 reads YYNGEE. The CDR3 contains 16 residues. CDR3 loop: CASSVVGAQRGSPLHF. CDR3 bases: TGTGCCAGCAGCGTAGTAGGGGCCCAACGAGGTTCACCCCTCCACTTT.

This clonotype was observed a handful of times. The chain carries TRBV6-2 or TRBV6-3 and TRBJ2-7, with D unresolved. This CDR3 is built from 14 residues. Germline CDR1 reads MNHEY; CDR2 reads SVGEGT. V gave up 2 bases and J gave up 1 base, with 9 bases separating them. The CDR3 sequence is CASSYDHTSYEQYF. The CDR3 DNA follows: TGTGCCAGCAGTTACGACCACACATCCTACGAGCAGTACTTC.

V usage is TRBV5-6 and J usage is TRBJ2-2; D not resolved. The germline V gene has CDR1 SGHDT and CDR2 YYEEEE. This CDR3 is 12 amino acids long. Trimming stripped 4 bases from V and 6 bases from J, with 7 bases between. Here the CDR3 DNA reads TGTGCCAGCAGCCCGTTGGCCGGGGAGCTGTTTTTT. This encodes CASSPLAGELFF.

The chain links TRBV12-3 or TRBV12-4 to TRBJ2-2; the D gene is possibly TRBD1 (7 bases). Trimming pared 6 bases from V and 7 bases from J, leaving 21 bases between. The CDR3 runs to 16 residues. The CDR3 nucleotides are TGTGCCAGCAGCCCCCCCAGGGGGGCTTGGGGCGGGGAGCTGTTTTTT. It encodes CASSPPRGAWGGELFF.

This clonotype appeared a few times. This sequence joins TRBV10-3 and TRBJ2-1; D assignment may be TRBD1 or TRBD2 (5 bases each). Trimming removed 6 bases at V and 1 base at J, with 13 bases between. Germline CDR1 and CDR2: ENHRY and SYGVKD. This CDR3 region has 15 residues. CDR3 in amino acids: CAIRDSGTSYNEQFF. The CDR3 DNA reads as TGTGCCATCAGGGATTCCGGGACGTCCTACAATGAGCAGTTCTTC.

This chain joins TRBV6-5 and TRBJ2-7, with 13 bases matching TRBD2. Germline V gene sequence: CDR1 MNHEY, CDR2 SVGAGI. This CDR3 is built from 15 residues. The junction had 5 bases not matched to a gene; V was cut back by 2 bases and J by 7 bases. As DNA, the CDR3 is TGTGCCAGCAGTTACGCGACTAGCGGGGGGTATGAGCAGTACTTC. It encodes CASSYATSGGYEQYF.

The chain joins TRBV7-2 to TRBJ1-4; D remains unclear. This CDR3 is 14 amino acids long. V was trimmed by 1 base and J by 5 bases, leaving 8 bases between them. From germline, CDR1 is SGHTA and CDR2 FQGNSA. Written as DNA, the CDR3 is TGTGCCAGCAGCTTAGACCATGCCAATGAAAAACTGTTTTTT. Protein sequence: CASSLDHANEKLFF.

This clonotype was seen a handful of times. The chain is built from TRBV3-1 and TRBJ2-7; tentative D call: TRBD2 (5 bases). Germline V gene lookup returns CDR1 LGHDT and CDR2 YNNKEL (reference sequence). The CDR3 has 15 residues. The V gene lost 3 bases and the J gene lost 3 bases, with 15 bases spanning the gap. Here the CDR3 reads CASSQPSGTSYEQYF. DNA of the CDR3: TGTGCCAGCAGCCAGCCTTCAGGCACTAGCTACGAGCAGTACTTC.

The chain uses TRBV29-1 and TRBJ2-3; weak D call: TRBD2 (5 bases). CDR3 length: 13 residues. V was pared by 1 base and J by 5 bases, with 10 bases between. Germline V CDR1 and CDR2: SQVTM, ANQGSEA. DNA for the CDR3: TGCAGCGTTGAAGCCCGGACTCGAGATACGCAGTATTTT. It yields the protein CSVEARTRDTQYF.

The chain combines TRBV2 with TRBJ1-4; 8 positions match TRBD1. The CDR3 has 16 amino acids. J lost 5 bases, V lost 6 bases, and 11 bases had no gene match. CDR1 SNHLY and CDR2 FYNNEI come from the germline V gene. The CDR3 protein is CASSRTPGQANEKLFF. The CDR3 DNA reads TGTGCCAGCAGCCGTACTCCGGGACAGGCAAATGAAAAACTGTTTTTT.

There are many counts of this clonotype. The genes are TRBV4-2 and TRBJ2-3; D call uncertain. With 0 bases removed from V and 8 bases from J, the gap between germline ends came to 18 bases. CDR1 LGHNA and CDR2 YNFKEQ come from the germline V gene. This CDR3 region has 16 residues. Written as DNA, the CDR3 is TGTGCCAGCAGCCAAGAGGTTTTGGTCCAAGGTGCTACGCAGTATTTT. This translates into CASSQEVLVQGATQYF.

This clonotype was observed a few times. The J gene is TRBJ1-2, the V gene TRBV12-3 or TRBV12-4, with unresolved D. The V end was cut by 5 bases, the J end by 8 bases, with 9 bases between. The CDR3 spans 11 residues. The CDR3 loop is CASSATWGYTF. Here the CDR3 DNA reads TGTGCCAGCAGTGCCACTTGGGGCTACACCTTC.

This clonotype was seen a few times. CDR3 residues: CASSETSGAYNEQFF. DNA of the CDR3: TGCGCCAGCAGCGAGACTAGCGGAGCCTACAATGAGCAGTTCTTC. The genes are TRBV5-1 and TRBJ2-1, with 9 positions matching TRBD2. This CDR3 is built from 15 residues. Germline CDR1 is SGHRS and CDR2 is YFSETQ. V shed 4 bases and J 2 bases; nucleotides not matched to a gene: 4.

The genes are TRBV7-9 and TRBJ2-7; 10 bases align to TRBD1. The ends lost 5 bases at V and 2 bases at J; junction bases unmatched: 6. The CDR3 covers 15 residues. CDR1 SEHNR and CDR2 FQNEAQ come from the germline V gene (reference sequence). As DNA, the CDR3 is TGTGCCAGCAGCCCGGGACAGGGGTCGACCTACGAGCAGTACTTC. Residues: CASSPGQGSTYEQYF.

This clonotype was picked up a small number of times. The chain uses TRBV12-3 or TRBV12-4 and TRBJ2-7; 12 bases match TRBD2. V lost 4 bases, J lost 2 bases, and 6 bases stayed unmatched. CDR3 length: 16 residues. The CDR3: CASSSPSGRATYEQYF. CDR3 DNA sequence: TGTGCCAGCAGTTCCCCTAGCGGGAGGGCCACCTACGAGCAGTACTTC.

The chain combines TRBV15 with TRBJ2-3, with 7 positions matching TRBD1. This CDR3 is 16 amino acids long. Germline assignment: CDR1 LNHNV and CDR2 YYDKDF (reference sequence). V shed 3 bases and J 3 bases; nucleotides not matched to a gene: 9. The CDR3 DNA follows: TGTGCCACCAGCAGCTTCGACAGGGATGGGACAGATACGCAGTATTTT. It codes for CATSSFDRDGTDTQYF.

The table lists this clonotype with many counts. V gene TRBV5-1 combines with J gene TRBJ2-1, with D possibly TRBD2 on 6 matching bases. The CDR3 loop spans 15 amino acids. CDR1 is SGHRS, CDR2 YFSETQ, per germline. V was shortened by 0 bases and J by 2 bases, with 9 bases between the two germline ends. CDR3 sequence reads: CASSLVAATYNEQFF. In DNA form, the CDR3 reads TGCGCCAGCAGCTTGGTAGCGGCTACCTACAATGAGCAGTTCTTC.

This clonotype was counted only a few times. The J gene is TRBJ2-1, the V gene TRBV29-1; 13 positions match TRBD2. CDR3 length: 15 residues. Trimming cost V 7 bases and J 9 bases; bases outside gene matches: 12. The V gene's germline CDR1 is SQVTM and CDR2 ANQGSEA. The CDR3 spells CSAQLGLAGETEQFF. The CDR3 DNA reads as TGCAGCGCTCAACTCGGACTAGCGGGAGAGACTGAGCAGTTCTTC.

V usage is TRBV28 and J usage is TRBJ2-7; the match to TRBD1 covers 7 bases. V was clipped by 5 bases and J by 3 bases; unmatched bases: 10. This CDR3 is built from 15 residues. Germline V gene lookup returns CDR1 MDHEN and CDR2 SYDVKM. The CDR3 loop reads CASSLFGTASYEQYF. In DNA form, the CDR3 reads TGTGCCAGCAGTCTATTCGGGACAGCAAGCTACGAGCAGTACTTC.

This clonotype was detected a few times. This chain connects TRBV7-2 to TRBJ1-1, with D unclear. The V end lost 5 bases, the J end lost 4 bases, and 11 bases lay between the germline ends. The CDR3 has 13 residues. Germline values: CDR1 SGHTA, CDR2 FQGNSA. The CDR3 here is CASSDRPRTEAFF. In DNA form, the CDR3 reads TGTGCCAGCAGCGACCGCCCTCGCACTGAAGCTTTCTTT.

This clonotype was counted a few times. The rearrangement uses TRBV7-2 and TRBJ2-5, with 7 positions matching TRBD1. V lost 0 bases, J lost 2 bases, and 9 bases stayed unmatched. CDR3 size: 17 residues. Germline V gene lookup returns CDR1 SGHTA and CDR2 FQGNSA. The DNA of the CDR3 is TGTGCCAGCAGCTTAGCACTCACAGGGGCCATACAAGAGACCCAGTACTTC. Encoded protein: CASSLALTGAIQETQYF.

The chain couples TRBV20-1 to TRBJ2-1, with TRBD2 matching over 8 bases. J gave up 9 bases and V 0 bases, and 10 bases lay outside the gene matches. The CDR3 sequence is 15 residues long. Germline CDR1 reads DFQATT; CDR2 reads SNEGSKA (reference sequence). The chain's CDR3 is CSARDPGLVTIEQFF. CDR3 sequence (DNA): TGCAGTGCTAGAGATCCGGGACTAGTCACCATTGAGCAGTTCTTC.

This clonotype was detected many times. The V gene is TRBV29-1, the J gene TRBJ2-5; D is ambiguous. Germline-derived CDR1 and CDR2 are SQVTM and ANQGSEA. With 7 bases removed from V and 5 bases from J, the gap between germline ends came to 11 bases. The CDR3 has 11 residues. The CDR3: CSAQSWETQYF. CDR3 in DNA: TGCAGCGCCCAATCCTGGGAGACCCAGTACTTC.

This chain's CDR3 is CASSKVLRARGNQPQHF. CDR3 DNA sequence: TGTGCCAGCAGCAAAGTCTTGCGGGCGAGGGGCAATCAGCCCCAGCATTTT. The chain couples TRBV21-1 to TRBJ1-5. TRBV21-1 is designated a pseudogene. This CDR3 is built from 17 residues.

This clonotype was seen only a few times. The chain joins TRBV14 to TRBJ2-1, with 11 bases fitting TRBD2. V shed 3 bases and J 2 bases; nucleotides not matched to a gene: 3. Germline V gene data show CDR1 as SGHDN and CDR2 as FVKESK. The CDR3 loop spans 16 amino acids. CDR3 DNA sequence: TGTGCCAGCAGCCAGGGACTAGCGGTACCCTACAATGAGCAGTTCTTC. It codes for CASSQGLAVPYNEQFF.

A few counts support this clonotype. The gene calls are TRBV27 and TRBJ2-7; 8 bases map to TRBD2. Germline CDR1 is MNHEY and CDR2 is SMNVEV (reference sequence). Trimming removed 2 bases from V and 0 bases from J; junction bases left unmatched: 9. CDR3 length equals 17 residues. In DNA form, the CDR3 reads TGTGCCAGCAGTTTAGTTTCTCCCACTAGCGGCTCCTACGAGCAGTACTTC. Protein: CASSLVSPTSGSYEQYF.

In this sample, this clonotype turned up a few times. The DNA of the CDR3 is TGCAGTGCTGTCCCCAACACAGATACGCAGTATTTT. Protein: CSAVPNTDTQYF. The chain is built from TRBV20-1 and TRBJ2-3; D is unresolved. Germline loops: CDR1 DFQATT, CDR2 SNEGSKA (reference sequence). V shed 5 bases and J shed 2 bases, with 8 bases lying between them. The CDR3 runs to 12 residues.

This clonotype was recorded many times. J is TRBJ2-1 and V is TRBV4-3; D might be TRBD1 (6 bases). The germline V gene encodes CDR1 LGHNA and CDR2 YSLEER. The CDR3 is made up of 15 amino acids. V was clipped by 4 bases and J by 6 bases, with 16 bases between them. The CDR3 here is CASSLLLTGSNEQFF. In nucleotides, the CDR3 is TGCGCCAGCAGCCTCCTCCTCACAGGGAGCAATGAGCAGTTCTTC.